Listed below are T cell receptor beta chains from one sample, sequenced in a study of spatial heterogeneity in lung cancer. TCRdb re-called the 5' RACE reads with MiXCR, one entry per CDR3 protein. The sample has about 36,000 distinct CDR3 sequences; about 7.2% are singletons. Sequenced here: PBMCs, sampled at surgery. The receptors were gathered from a female donor with early-stage non-small cell lung cancer. CDR3s include the opening cysteine and the closing phenylalanine or tryptophan. D genes are given only for firm matches. Part of the rows lack a size; the others show once, few, many or a class for expanded clones.

TRBV20-1,TRBJ2-7,NA,NA,TGCAGTGTTTTGAGGGACTCCTCCTACGAGCAGTACTTC,CSVLRDSSYEQYF
TRBV10-3,TRBJ2-5,TRBD2,many,TGTGCCATCAGCCAAGGGCGGGAGGTCGAGACCCAGTACTTC,CAISQGREVETQYF
TRBV4-3,TRBJ1-4,NA,few,TGCGCCAGCAGCCAAGTGGGACGGAATGAAAAACTGTTTTTT,CASSQVGRNEKLFF
TRBV20-1,TRBJ2-2,NA,many,TGCAGTGGGAAAAATCCCACCGGGGAGCTGTTTTTT,CSGKNPTGELFF
TRBV9,TRBJ1-1,NA,many,TGTGCCAGCAGCGGAGGGGGCACTGAAGCTTTCTTT,CASSGGGTEAFF
TRBV2,TRBJ2-6,TRBD1,many,TGTGCCAGCAGTGGCCGGACAGGGACTGGGGCCAACGTCCTGACTTTC,CASSGRTGTGANVLTF
TRBV6-2/TRBV6-3,TRBJ2-7,TRBD2,few,TGTGCCAGCAGTTACCGTGCGGGAGTCCCGGAGAGCTCCTACGAGCAGTACTTC,CASSYRAGVPESSYEQYF
TRBV24-1,TRBJ2-5,NA,many,TGTGCCACCAGTGAGACCCAAGAGACCCAGTACTTC,CATSETQETQYF
TRBV20-1,TRBJ2-4,NA,few,TGCAGTGCTAGACGCGGAAACATTCAGTACTTC,CSARRGNIQYF
TRBV20-1,TRBJ2-1,TRBD2,NA,TGCAGTGCTAGAGAGATAGGGACTAGAGGCAATGAGCAGTTCTTC,CSAREIGTRGNEQFF
TRBV6-5,TRBJ2-1,TRBD2,few,TGTGCCAGCAGTTACTCCGCGGCGGGAGCGACCTACAATGAGCAGTTCTTC,CASSYSAAGATYNEQFF
TRBV7-2,TRBJ2-5,TRBD1,many,TGTGCCAGCAGCGGGGGACAGACTGTCACCGGGGCCCAGTACTTC,CASSGGQTVTGAQYF
TRBV7-2,TRBJ2-5,NA,many,TGTGCCAGCAGCTCAAGTTTGGGGGTAGAGACCCAGTACTTC,CASSSSLGVETQYF
TRBV6-5,TRBJ2-7,TRBD2,NA,TGTGCCAGCAGTTGGGGACTAGCGGGAGGGCACCACGAGCAGTACTTC,CASSWGLAGGHHEQYF
TRBV5-1,TRBJ1-3,TRBD1,many,TGCGCCAGCAGCTTACAGGGGGCGCGTAACACCATATATTTT,CASSLQGARNTIYF
TRBV12-3/TRBV12-4,TRBJ1-2,NA,many,TGTGCCAGCAAACCGACAGGCCCTTCCCAATATGGCTACACCTTC,CASKPTGPSQYGYTF
TRBV20-1,TRBJ2-5,TRBD2,few,TGCAGTGCCCAGCTGCCTAGCGGGCTAGAGACCCAGTACTTC,CSAQLPSGLETQYF
TRBV6-6,TRBJ1-5,NA,medium-sized,TGTGCCAGCAGTTACTTGTGGGGACAGCCCCAGCATTTT,CASSYLWGQPQHF
TRBV11-3,TRBJ2-1,TRBD2,NA,TGTGCCAGCAGCTTGACTAGCGGAGGGAATGAGCAGTTCTTC,CASSLTSGGNEQFF
TRBV27,TRBJ1-1,NA,NA,TGTGCCAGCAGTTTGACTTTGCCCACTGAAGCTTTCTTT,CASSLTLPTEAFF
TRBV4-2,TRBJ2-1,TRBD2,few,TGTGCCAGCAGCCAAGATTCGGCTAGCGGGGGCCCCTACAATGAGCAGTTCTTC,CASSQDSASGGPYNEQFF
TRBV7-9,TRBJ1-2,TRBD1,many,TGTGCCAGCAGCTTATGGGACAGGGAACGCGGCTACACCTTC,CASSLWDRERGYTF
TRBV10-1,TRBJ2-1,NA,medium-sized,TGCGCCAGCAGTGAGAGTAGCGGCTCCTACAATGAGCAGTTCTTC,CASSESSGSYNEQFF
TRBV5-5,TRBJ1-1,TRBD1,NA,TGTGCCAGCATCCTAGGGGGCGCGAACACTGAAGCTTTCTTT,CASILGGANTEAFF
TRBV20-1,TRBJ2-1,NA,NA,TGCAGTGCTAGAGCCCTGGGACTCCCCGTGGGCAATGAGCAGTTCTTC,CSARALGLPVGNEQFF
TRBV7-2,TRBJ2-1,NA,NA,TGTGCCAGCAGCTTAGAGGTTTACAATGAGCAGTTCTTC,CASSLEVYNEQFF
TRBV2,TRBJ2-7,NA,many,TGTGCCAGCCAACAGGGACTATCCTCCTACGAGCAGTACTTC,CASQQGLSSYEQYF
TRBV5-4,TRBJ2-1,NA,NA,TGTGCCAGCAGCTTGGCGGTCGGTAATGAGCAGTTCTTC,CASSLAVGNEQFF
TRBV20-1,TRBJ1-1,NA,many,TGCAGTGCTAGAGATAACTTTCCGAACACTGAAGCTTTCTTT,CSARDNFPNTEAFF
TRBV20-1,TRBJ2-1,NA,many,TGCAGTGCTAGAGATGGACTCCGCGACAATGAGCAGTTCTTC,CSARDGLRDNEQFF
TRBV19,TRBJ2-1,NA,once,TGTGCCAGTAAATCAGGACCGTACAATGAGCAGTTCTTC,CASKSGPYNEQFF
TRBV28,TRBJ2-4,NA,many,TGTGCCAGCAGTTTAGAGGAATGGAAGGCCAAAAACATTCAGTACTTC,CASSLEEWKAKNIQYF
TRBV7-9,TRBJ2-7,NA,medium-sized,TGTGCCAGCAGCTTAGGGGGCGGCGGGGCCAGCTCCTACGAGCAGTACTTC,CASSLGGGGASSYEQYF
TRBV6-2/TRBV6-3,TRBJ2-1,TRBD2,NA,TGTGCCAGCAGCCGAGAGACTAGCGATGAGCAGTTCTTC,CASSRETSDEQFF
TRBV12-3/TRBV12-4,TRBJ2-2,TRBD2,NA,TGTGCCAGCAGTTCCCTGGGACTAGCTATGAGCACCGGGGAGCTGTTTTTT,CASSSLGLAMSTGELFF
TRBV4-1,TRBJ2-5,NA,NA,TGCGCCAGCAGCCAAATAACGGGACGGGGCCAAGAGACCCAGTACTTC,CASSQITGRGQETQYF
TRBV10-1,TRBJ2-3,NA,few,TGCGCCAGCAGTGACAGCCGCACAGATACGCAGTATTTT,CASSDSRTDTQYF
TRBV5-1,TRBJ2-2,NA,NA,TGCGCCAGCAGCTTGGAGGGGGATTACGCCGGGGAGCTGTTTTTT,CASSLEGDYAGELFF
TRBV25-1,TRBJ1-2,NA,many,TGTGCCAGCAGTTCATTTGGTGGCTACACCTTC,CASSSFGGYTF
TRBV20-1,TRBJ1-5,NA,many,TGCAGTGTGAGGGAGGACGGCAATCAGCCCCAGCATTTT,CSVREDGNQPQHF
TRBV11-2,TRBJ2-7,NA,many,TGTGCCAGCAGCTTATCGGGGGGCCACGAGCAGTACTTC,CASSLSGGHEQYF
TRBV5-4,TRBJ1-1,NA,NA,TGTGCCAGCAGCTCGGCGTCGGACAGTTCCACTGAAGCTTTCTTT,CASSSASDSSTEAFF
TRBV27,TRBJ2-5,TRBD1,many,TGTGCCAGCGGGGAGACAGGGCAAGAGACCCAGTACTTC,CASGETGQETQYF
TRBV20-1,TRBJ2-1,TRBD2,few,TGCAGTGCACCGACTAGCGGGGACAATGAGCAGTTCTTC,CSAPTSGDNEQFF
TRBV3-1,TRBJ2-7,NA,many,TGTGCCAGCAGCCAAGTAGGATACGAGCAGTACTTC,CASSQVGYEQYF
TRBV6-1,TRBJ1-6,NA,few,TGTGCCAGCAGATCCCGGGGGTGGTACGGGGATAATTCACCCCTCCACTTT,CASRSRGWYGDNSPLHF
TRBV2,TRBJ1-2,NA,many,TGTGCCAGCAGTGAAGCGGGCAGGGGCTATGGCTACACCTTC,CASSEAGRGYGYTF
TRBV2,TRBJ1-6,NA,many,TGTGCCAGCAGTGACGAGGCAGCATCAAATTCACCCCTCCACTTT,CASSDEAASNSPLHF
TRBV2,TRBJ2-3,NA,many,TGTGCCGGCAAGCAGCGTAGCACAGATACGCAGTATTTT,CAGKQRSTDTQYF
TRBV6-6,TRBJ2-3,NA,many,TGTGCCAGCAGTTACCTAGGGACACGGACATATACGCAGTATTTT,CASSYLGTRTYTQYF
TRBV19,TRBJ1-5,NA,many,TGTGCCAGTAGTTCCGGACAGTCCGGGTGGTCTCTCAATCAGCCCCAGCATTTT,CASSSGQSGWSLNQPQHF
TRBV7-9,TRBJ2-3,NA,many,TGTGCCAGCAGCTTATTCGGGGGACTTACAGATACGCAGTATTTT,CASSLFGGLTDTQYF
TRBV12-3/TRBV12-4,TRBJ2-1,NA,many,TGTGCCACCTGGGGTGGAGCGGACAATGAGCAGTTCTTC,CATWGGADNEQFF